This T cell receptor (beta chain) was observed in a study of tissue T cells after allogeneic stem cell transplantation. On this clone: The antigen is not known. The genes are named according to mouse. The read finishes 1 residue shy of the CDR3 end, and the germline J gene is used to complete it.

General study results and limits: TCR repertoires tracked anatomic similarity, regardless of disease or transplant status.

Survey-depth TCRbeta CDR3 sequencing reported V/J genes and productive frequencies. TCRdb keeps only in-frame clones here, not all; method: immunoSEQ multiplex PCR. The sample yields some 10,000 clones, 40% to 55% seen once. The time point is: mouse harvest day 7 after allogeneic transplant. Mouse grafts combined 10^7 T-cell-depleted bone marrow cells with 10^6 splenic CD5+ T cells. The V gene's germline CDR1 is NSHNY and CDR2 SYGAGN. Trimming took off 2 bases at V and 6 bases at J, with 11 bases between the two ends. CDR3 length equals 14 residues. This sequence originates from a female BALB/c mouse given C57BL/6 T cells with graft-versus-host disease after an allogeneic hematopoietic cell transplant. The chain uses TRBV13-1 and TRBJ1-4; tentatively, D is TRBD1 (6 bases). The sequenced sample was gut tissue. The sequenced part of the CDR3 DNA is TGTGCCAGCAGTGAAACAGGGAGGGACGAAAGATTATTT. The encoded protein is CASSETGRDERLF. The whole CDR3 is CASSETGRDERLFF. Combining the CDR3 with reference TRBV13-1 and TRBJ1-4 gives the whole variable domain EAAVTQSPRNKVTVTGGNVTLSCRQTNSHNYMYWYRQDTGHGLRLIHYSYGAGNLRIGDVPDGYKATRTTQEDFFLLLELASPSQTSLYFCASSETGRDERLFFGHGTKLSVL.